These 20 T cell receptor beta chains originate from one sample sequenced in a study of T cell repertoires in cytomegalovirus infection. TCRdb processed the reads anew with MiXCR; each CDR3 protein has one entry. In the table there are approximately 400,000 distinct CDR3 sequences, approximately 32% of which are singletons. Sequenced sample: PBMCs. The receptors come from a human donor in good health (CMV status not recorded). Some clones in this sample may be carry-over from other donors' samples.

The chain carries TRBV6-1 and TRBJ2-4; TRBD1 matches 8 bases. Trimming at V came to 2 bases and at J to 6 bases, leaving 6 bases not matched to a gene. CDR1 is MNHNS, CDR2 SASEGT, per germline. CDR3 length: 15 residues. The CDR3 loop reads CASSERQGNVNIQYF. The CDR3 nucleotides are TGTGCCAGCAGTGAAAGACAGGGGAACGTAAACATTCAGTACTTC.

The sample holds one count of this clonotype. The V gene is TRBV28, the J gene TRBJ2-3; D is perhaps TRBD2 (7 bases). With 6 bases removed from V and 5 bases from J, the gap between germline ends came to 18 bases. Germline CDR1 MDHEN, CDR2 SYDVKM. The CDR3 has 15 amino acids. The CDR3 sequence: CASRSAGALVDTQYF. The CDR3 region has the DNA TGTGCCAGCAGGTCGGCGGGGGCGCTGGTAGATACGCAGTATTTT.

This clonotype was seen more than once but under ten times. The J gene is TRBJ1-2, the V gene TRBV2, with a tentative D call TRBD1 (5 bases). The germline V and J ends were trimmed by 3 bases and 5 bases, with 13 bases remaining between them. Germline values: CDR1 SNHLY, CDR2 FYNNEI. The CDR3 totals 14 residues. In nucleotides, the CDR3 is TGTGCCAGCAGTGAGGGTGGGGCGCGGTATGGCTACACCTTC. This translates into CASSEGGARYGYTF.

V gene TRBV15 combines with J gene TRBJ1-6, with D uncertain. The ends were cut back, 0 bases at V and 7 bases at J, with 7 bases in the middle. This CDR3 has 14 residues. The germline gives CDR1 LNHNV, CDR2 YYDKDF (reference sequence). In DNA, the CDR3 is TGTGCCACCAGCAGAGATCTTTCGAATTCACCCCTCCACTTT. Translating it yields CATSRDLSNSPLHF.

The chain employs TRBV5-1 and TRBJ2-7; 10 bases are shared with TRBD1. Germline V lookup: CDR1 SGHRS, CDR2 YFSETQ. The CDR3 contains 16 residues. With V trimmed by 4 bases and J by 2 bases, 9 bases remained unmatched. This CDR3 is CASSPGQGVTTYEQYF. CDR3 bases: TGCGCCAGCAGCCCCGGACAGGGGGTTACAACCTACGAGCAGTACTTC.

CDR3 sequence: CASSPSSGSQETQYF. The CDR3 bases are TGTGCCAGCAGCCCTTCTAGCGGGAGCCAAGAGACCCAGTACTTC. V and J are TRBV9 and TRBJ2-5; 10 bases are shared with TRBD2. The length of the CDR3 is 15 residues. Germline trimming cut 4 bases from V and 1 base from J; bases unmatched to any gene: 4. Germline CDR1 reads SGDLS; CDR2 reads YYNGEE.

V is TRBV7-8 and J is TRBJ2-1; 9 bases are shared with TRBD2. J gave up 0 bases and V 4 bases, and 10 bases lay outside the gene matches. CDR3 length: 18 residues. CDR1 is SGHVS, CDR2 FQNEAQ, per germline. The CDR3 DNA follows: TGTGCCAGCAGCTCGCACGTGACTAGCGGAAGCTCCTACAATGAGCAGTTCTTC. It is translated as CASSSHVTSGSSYNEQFF.

The chain couples TRBV6-1 to TRBJ2-7; the D gene is possibly TRBD2 (5 bases). Germline V gene data show CDR1 as MNHNS and CDR2 as SASEGT. This CDR3 spans 13 amino acids. Trimming left V 8 bases short and J 0 bases short, with 11 bases between. The CDR3 loop reads CASQDLSSYEQYF. In nucleotides, the CDR3 is TGTGCCAGCCAGGACTTGAGCTCCTACGAGCAGTACTTC.

This chain connects TRBV28 to TRBJ1-3; D gene unclear. Germline lookup yields CDR1 MDHEN and CDR2 SYDVKM. The CDR3 is 14 amino acids. V was trimmed by 4 bases and J by 4 bases, leaving 11 bases between them. The CDR3 coding sequence is TGTGCCAGCAGTTCCCCTAGTTTAGGAAACACCATATATTTT. Encoded protein: CASSSPSLGNTIYF. Full variable domain (remainder filled in from reference TRBV28 and TRBJ1-3): DVKVTQSSRYLVKRTGEKVFLECVQDMDHENMFWYRQDPGLGLRLIYFSYDVKMKEKGDIPEGYSVSREKKERFSLILESASTNQTSMYLCASSSPSLGNTIYFGEGSWLTVV.

This clonotype showed up many times. The chain employs TRBV7-2 and TRBJ2-5, with TRBD1 matching over 9 bases. The CDR3 totals 14 residues. Unmatched junction bases numbered 6, after V lost 5 bases and J lost 5 bases. CDR1 and CDR2 (germline): SGHTA, FQGNSA. CDR3 DNA: TGTGCCAGCAGCGGCGACAGGGGGACGGAGACCCAGTACTTC. Encoded protein: CASSGDRGTETQYF.

The chain has TRBV7-9 and TRBJ1-1, with D possibly matching TRBD1 (5 bases). Germline assignment: CDR1 SEHNR and CDR2 FQNEAQ (reference sequence). This CDR3 contains 15 residues. Between the trimmed V and J ends, which lost 5 bases and 6 bases, there was a span of 19 bases. CDR3 DNA: TGTGCCAGCAGCCAAATAGGGGCAGGGAGGTCTGAAGCTTTCTTT. Protein: CASSQIGAGRSEAFF.

The DNA of the CDR3 is TGCAGTGCTGGAAAGGCACTAGCGGGATTCCAAGAGACCCAGTACTTC. Protein: CSAGKALAGFQETQYF. The chain uses TRBV20-1 and TRBJ2-5; 10 positions agree with TRBD2. CDR1 DFQATT and CDR2 SNEGSKA come from the germline V gene (reference sequence). J was trimmed by 1 base and V by 5 bases; bases with no gene match: 10. The CDR3 consists of 16 residues.

The CDR3 DNA follows: TGTGCCAGTAGTATTATCCCCGGTCGTACGGATGAGCAGTTCTTC. Amino acid sequence: CASSIIPGRTDEQFF. This chain uses TRBV19 with TRBJ2-1; D is unclear. Germline V lookup: CDR1 LNHDA, CDR2 SQIVND (reference sequence). The CDR3 loop spans 15 amino acids. V lost 3 bases and J 8 bases, leaving 17 bases between the germline ends.

V usage is TRBV6-5 and J usage is TRBJ1-4; D call uncertain. The V gene lost 5 bases and the J gene lost 3 bases, with 10 bases spanning the gap. Germline V CDR1 and CDR2: MNHEY, SVGAGI. This CDR3 spans 14 amino acids. The CDR3 DNA is TGTGCCAGCAGTGGACGGTCGGCTAATGAAAAACTGTTTTTT. This gives the protein CASSGRSANEKLFF.

The chain links TRBV3-1 to TRBJ1-1, with D unresolved. This CDR3 spans 15 amino acids. Germline CDR1 LGHDT, CDR2 YNNKEL (reference sequence). V gave up 1 base and J gave up 1 base, with 10 bases separating them. This chain's CDR3 is CASSQGRVRNTEAFF. The CDR3, as DNA: TGTGCCAGCAGCCAAGGGAGGGTGAGGAACACTGAAGCTTTCTTT.

The genes are TRBV15 and TRBJ1-4; no reliable D call. Germline CDR1 reads LNHNV; CDR2 reads YYDKDF (reference sequence). The CDR3 contains 14 residues. Trimming removed 0 bases at V and 6 bases at J, with 8 bases between. The DNA of the CDR3 is TGTGCCACCAGCAGAGATATGGCCTATGAAAAACTGTTTTTT. Amino acids: CATSRDMAYEKLFF.

In its sample, this clonotype was seen many times. The chain couples TRBV7-2 to TRBJ2-3, with D perhaps TRBD2 (6 bases). The CDR3 totals 15 residues. Trimming took 0 bases from V and 2 from J, leaving 9 bases between them. Germline V gene sequence: CDR1 SGHTA, CDR2 FQGNSA. In nucleotides, the CDR3 is TGTGCCAGCAGCTTAGCGTTAGCGGACACAGATACGCAGTATTTT. It yields the protein CASSLALADTDTQYF.

As for this clonotype: One base away lies a much larger clone, so this may be a sequencing read error. This likely comes from a read error, as the CDR3 has no conserved phenylalanine or tryptophan at its end. The V and J genes are TRBV4-1 and TRBJ2-7, with 11 bases matching TRBD2. This CDR3 contains 17 residues. The ends lost 4 bases at V and 6 bases at J; junction bases unmatched: 14. CDR1 is MGHRA and CDR2 is YSYEKL in the germline V gene. CDR3: CASSRRLAGSPSSEQYL. The CDR3 nucleotides are TGCGCCAGCAGCCGAAGACTAGCGGGGTCCCCTTCGTCCGAGCAGTACTTA.

The rearrangement links TRBV5-1 to TRBJ2-3; D call uncertain. The CDR3 loop spans 13 amino acids. V was trimmed by 0 bases and J by 6 bases, leaving 8 bases between them. CDR1 is SGHRS and CDR2 is YFSETQ in the germline V gene. Here the CDR3 DNA reads TGCGCCAGCAGCTTGGCCACGGTGGATACGCAGTATTTT. Encoded protein: CASSLATVDTQYF.

Here the CDR3 reads CASSQTPTGWEEKLFF. The CDR3 bases are TGCGCCAGCAGCCAGACCCCGACAGGGTGGGAGGAAAAACTGTTTTTT. The chain couples TRBV4-1 to TRBJ1-4; 7 nucleotides match TRBD1. The CDR3 sequence is 16 residues long. Germline assignment: CDR1 MGHRA and CDR2 YSYEKL. V trimming: 3 bases; J trimming: 8 bases; junction bases outside the gene matches: 12.